This TCR beta chain is from a study of blood T cell repertoires in COVID-19. Here immunoSEQ multiplex PCR was the method, and the copy in TCRdb shows in-frame clones only, minus some. The sample lists 55,000 to 75,000 clones, roughly four fifths occurring once. The CDR3 is 14 amino acids. The V gene's germline CDR1 is LGHNA and CDR2 YSLEER. The ends were cut back, 0 bases at V and 3 bases at J, with 8 bases in the middle. This clone occurred a few times. The Seattle patients, enrolled during active infection, were followed longitudinally. V gene TRBV4-3 combines with J gene TRBJ1-2, with D perhaps TRBD1 (6 bases). This TCR was recovered from an elderly man with COVID-19, enrolled during active disease. The sample was peripheral blood. The CDR3 loop is CASSQEPGDYGYTF. The CDR3 DNA is TGCGCCAGCAGCCAAGAACCAGGGGACTATGGCTACACCTTC.